Below, one TCR beta chain is given with its context. This entry comes from a study of cytomegalovirus exposure and HLA in healthy donors. In the PCR, 60 Vbeta and 13 Jbeta primers were used. Profiled with immunoSEQ multiplex PCR; TCRdb holds only in-frame clones, not every one. The repertoire holds approximately 110,000 clones, with roughly four fifths as singletons. Sequencing was performed on PBMCs. The sequence came from a man aged 30 to 39 in good health and CMV-seropositive.

In nucleotides, the CDR3 is TGTGCCAGTAGTACCCTCCCTAGCGGGACTGGGAATGAGCAGTTCTTC. This encodes CASSTLPSGTGNEQFF. The chain combines TRBV19 with TRBJ2-1; TRBD2 matches 9 bases. With V trimmed by 4 bases and J by 7 bases, 11 bases remained unmatched. CDR1 is LNHDA, CDR2 SQIVND, per germline (reference sequence). The CDR3 runs 16 residues.